Given below is one T cell receptor (beta chain) in context. Specified time point: sample taken at primary tumor resection. The authors sequenced whole RNA from tumor, nontumor lung or frozen PBMC without sorting. Patients with untreated early-stage non-small cell lung cancer, numbering some 68, were the donors. This entry belongs to a study of spatial heterogeneity in lung cancer. Overall study context: Detection of beta-chain sequences consistently exceeded that of alpha-chain sequences.

This CDR3 is 14 amino acids long. With 7 bases clipped from V and 6 bases from J, the junction kept 7 bases outside the gene matches. A unique molecular identifier was attached to every TCR cDNA molecule. MiXCR, applied by TCRdb to the 5' RACE reads, yields one record per CDR3 protein. The data contain tens of thousands of distinct CDR3 sequences, roughly 12% of them singletons. The sample in question was PBMCs, obtained at surgery. The chain joins TRBV12-3 or TRBV12-4 to TRBJ2-2, with TRBD1 identical over 8 bases. This clonotype originated in a male donor with early-stage non-small cell lung cancer. The CDR3 region is CASTPDRDAGELFF. CDR3 DNA: TGTGCCAGCACCCCGGACAGGGACGCCGGGGAGCTGTTTTTT.